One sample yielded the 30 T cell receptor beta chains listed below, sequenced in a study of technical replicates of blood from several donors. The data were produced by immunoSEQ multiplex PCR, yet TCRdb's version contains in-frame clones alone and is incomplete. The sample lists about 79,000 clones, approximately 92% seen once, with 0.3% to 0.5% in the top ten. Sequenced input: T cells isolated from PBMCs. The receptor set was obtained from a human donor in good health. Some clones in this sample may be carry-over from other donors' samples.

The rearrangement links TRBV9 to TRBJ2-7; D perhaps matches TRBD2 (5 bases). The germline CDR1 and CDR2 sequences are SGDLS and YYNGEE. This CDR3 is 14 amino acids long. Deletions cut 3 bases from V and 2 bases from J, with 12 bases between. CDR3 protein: CASSGGMEAYEQYF. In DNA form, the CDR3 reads TGTGCCAGCAGCGGGGGTATGGAGGCCTACGAGCAGTACTTC.

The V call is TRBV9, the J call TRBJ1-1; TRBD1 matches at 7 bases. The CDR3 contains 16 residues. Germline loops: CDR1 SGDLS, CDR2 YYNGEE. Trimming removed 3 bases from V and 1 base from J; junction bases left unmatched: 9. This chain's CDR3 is CASSEQGSLPNTEAFF. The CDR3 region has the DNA TGTGCCAGCAGCGAACAGGGGTCTTTACCGAACACTGAAGCTTTCTTT. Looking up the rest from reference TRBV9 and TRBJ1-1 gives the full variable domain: DSGVTQTPKHLITATGQRVTLRCSPRSGDLSVYWYQQSLDQGLQFLIQYYNGEERAKGNILERFSAQQFPDLHSELNLSSLELGDSALYFCASSEQGSLPNTEAFFGQGTRLTVV.

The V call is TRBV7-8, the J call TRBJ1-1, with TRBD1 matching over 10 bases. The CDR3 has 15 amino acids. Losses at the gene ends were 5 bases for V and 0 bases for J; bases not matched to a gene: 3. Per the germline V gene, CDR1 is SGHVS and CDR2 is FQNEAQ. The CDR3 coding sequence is TGTGCCAGCAGCCAGGGACAGGGGATGAACACTGAAGCTTTCTTT. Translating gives CASSQGQGMNTEAFF.

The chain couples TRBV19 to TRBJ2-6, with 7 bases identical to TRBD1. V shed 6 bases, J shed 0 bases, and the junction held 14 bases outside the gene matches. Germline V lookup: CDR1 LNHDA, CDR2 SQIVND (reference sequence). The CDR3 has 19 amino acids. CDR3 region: CASRKLRDSSDSGANVLTF. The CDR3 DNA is TGTGCCAGTAGGAAGCTTCGGGACAGCTCAGACTCTGGGGCCAACGTCCTGACTTTC. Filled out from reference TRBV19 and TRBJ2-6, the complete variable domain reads DGGITQSPKYLFRKEGQNVTLSCEQNLNHDAMYWYRQDPGQGLRLIYYSQIVNDFQKGDIAEGYSVSREKKESFPLTVTSAQKNPTAFYLCASRKLRDSSDSGANVLTFGAGSRLTVL.

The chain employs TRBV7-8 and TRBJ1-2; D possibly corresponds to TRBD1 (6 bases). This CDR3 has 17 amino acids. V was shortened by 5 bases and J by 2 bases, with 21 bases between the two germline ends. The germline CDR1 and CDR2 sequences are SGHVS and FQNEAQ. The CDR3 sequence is CASSRGGHGFPNYGYTF. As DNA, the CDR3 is TGTGCCAGCAGCCGGGGGGGGCACGGATTCCCGAACTATGGCTACACCTTC.

CDR3 sequence: CASSLGGGTGSQETQYF. CDR3 nucleotide sequence: TGTGCCAGCAGCTTGGGGGGTGGGACAGGATCCCAAGAGACCCAGTACTTC. V gene TRBV5-8 combines with J gene TRBJ2-5; 8 nucleotides align to TRBD1. This CDR3 has 17 residues. Trimming cost V 0 bases and J 1 base; bases outside gene matches: 8. Germline V gene lookup returns CDR1 SGHTS and CDR2 YDEGEE.

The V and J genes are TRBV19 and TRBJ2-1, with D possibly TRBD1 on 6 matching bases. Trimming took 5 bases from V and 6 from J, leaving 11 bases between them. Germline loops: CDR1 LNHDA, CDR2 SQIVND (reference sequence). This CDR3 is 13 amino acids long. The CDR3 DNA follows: TGTGCCAGTAGTCCCGACAGGTCCAATGAGCAGTTCTTC. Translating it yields CASSPDRSNEQFF. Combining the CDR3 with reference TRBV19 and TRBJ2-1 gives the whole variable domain DGGITQSPKYLFRKEGQNVTLSCEQNLNHDAMYWYRQDPGQGLRLIYYSQIVNDFQKGDIAEGYSVSREKKESFPLTVTSAQKNPTAFYLCASSPDRSNEQFFGPGTRLTVL.

CDR3 sequence (DNA): TGCGCCAGCAGCCGAGAAATTATAGTTAATCAGCCCCAGCATTTT. Translation: CASSREIIVNQPQHF. The rearrangement joins TRBV4-1 to TRBJ1-5; D gene unclear. CDR1 and CDR2 from the germline V gene are MGHRA and YSYEKL. V was cut by 4 bases and J by 4 bases, with 14 bases left in between. The CDR3 totals 15 residues.

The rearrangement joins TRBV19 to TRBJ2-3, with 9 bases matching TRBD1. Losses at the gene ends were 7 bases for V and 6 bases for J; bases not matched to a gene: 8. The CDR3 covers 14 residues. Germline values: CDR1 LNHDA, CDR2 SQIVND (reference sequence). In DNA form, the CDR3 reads TGTGCCAGTAACGGGGGACAGGGCATCGATACGCAGTATTTT. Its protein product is CASNGGQGIDTQYF.

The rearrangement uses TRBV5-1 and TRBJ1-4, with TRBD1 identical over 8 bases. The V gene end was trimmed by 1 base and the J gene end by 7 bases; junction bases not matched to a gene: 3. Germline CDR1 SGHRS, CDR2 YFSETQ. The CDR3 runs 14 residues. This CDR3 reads CASSLRTGSEKLFF. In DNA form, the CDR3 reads TGCGCCAGCAGCTTGAGGACAGGGAGTGAAAAACTGTTTTTT.

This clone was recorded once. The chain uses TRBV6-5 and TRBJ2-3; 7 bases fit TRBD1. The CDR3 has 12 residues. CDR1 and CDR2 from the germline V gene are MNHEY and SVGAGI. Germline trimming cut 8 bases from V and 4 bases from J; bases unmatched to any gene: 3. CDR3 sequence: CASQRGPDTQYF. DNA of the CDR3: TGTGCCAGCCAAAGGGGGCCAGATACGCAGTATTTT.

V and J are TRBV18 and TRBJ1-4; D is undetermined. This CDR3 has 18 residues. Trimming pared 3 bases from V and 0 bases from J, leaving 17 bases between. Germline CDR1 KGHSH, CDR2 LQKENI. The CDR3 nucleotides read TGTGCCAGCTCACCTGGGCCCCACGGCGGGTCAACTAATGAAAAACTGTTTTTT. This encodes CASSPGPHGGSTNEKLFF.

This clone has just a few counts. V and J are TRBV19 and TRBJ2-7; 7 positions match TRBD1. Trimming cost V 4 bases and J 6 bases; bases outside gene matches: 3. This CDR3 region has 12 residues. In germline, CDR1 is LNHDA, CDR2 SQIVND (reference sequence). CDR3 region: CASSTTGLEQYF. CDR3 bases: TGTGCCAGTAGTACGACAGGGCTCGAGCAGTACTTC.

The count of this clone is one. The CDR3 sequence: CASSYRGNGYTF. Here the CDR3 DNA reads TGTGCCAGCAGTTATAGGGGTAATGGCTACACCTTC. J is TRBJ1-2 and V is TRBV6-5, with D perhaps TRBD1 (5 bases). The CDR3 consists of 12 residues. From germline, CDR1 is MNHEY and CDR2 SVGAGI. V lost 3 bases to trimming and J lost 6 bases, with 8 bases between them.

The chain's CDR3 is CAWTSGPISGANVLTF. The CDR3 region has the DNA TGTGCCTGGACTAGCGGGCCGATCTCTGGGGCCAACGTCCTGACTTTC. This chain uses TRBV30 with TRBJ2-6; 8 nucleotides match TRBD2. Germline assignment: CDR1 GTSNPN and CDR2 SVGIG (reference sequence). The CDR3 is 16 residues long. With 4 bases clipped from V and 0 bases from J, the junction kept 5 bases outside the gene matches.

Here the CDR3 reads CASSPRDFPGTDTQYF. The CDR3 nucleotides are TGTGCCAGCAGCCCCAGGGACTTCCCTGGCACAGATACGCAGTATTTT. This chain links TRBV9 with TRBJ2-3; D possibly corresponds to TRBD2 (6 bases). This CDR3 is built from 16 residues. Germline V lookup: CDR1 SGDLS, CDR2 YYNGEE. The V end lost 4 bases, the J end lost 1 base, and 16 bases lay between the germline ends.

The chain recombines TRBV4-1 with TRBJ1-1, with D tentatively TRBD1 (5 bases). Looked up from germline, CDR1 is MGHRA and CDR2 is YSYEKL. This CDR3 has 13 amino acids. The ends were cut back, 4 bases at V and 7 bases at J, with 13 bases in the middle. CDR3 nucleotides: TGCGCCAGCAGCCCCTCAGGGAAAGATGAAGCTTTCTTT. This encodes CASSPSGKDEAFF.

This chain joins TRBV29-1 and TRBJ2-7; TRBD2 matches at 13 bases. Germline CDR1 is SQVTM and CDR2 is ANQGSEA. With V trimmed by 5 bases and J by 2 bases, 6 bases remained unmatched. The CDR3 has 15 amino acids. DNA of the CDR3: TGCAGCGTTTTGGGACTAGCGGGGAGCCCCTACGAGCAGTACTTC. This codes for CSVLGLAGSPYEQYF.

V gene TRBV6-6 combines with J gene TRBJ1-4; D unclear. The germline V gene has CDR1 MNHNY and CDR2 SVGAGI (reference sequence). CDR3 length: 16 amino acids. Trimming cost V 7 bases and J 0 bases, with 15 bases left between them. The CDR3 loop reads CASTVLPRATNEKLFF. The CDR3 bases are TGTGCCAGCACCGTTCTACCAAGAGCAACTAATGAAAAACTGTTTTTT.

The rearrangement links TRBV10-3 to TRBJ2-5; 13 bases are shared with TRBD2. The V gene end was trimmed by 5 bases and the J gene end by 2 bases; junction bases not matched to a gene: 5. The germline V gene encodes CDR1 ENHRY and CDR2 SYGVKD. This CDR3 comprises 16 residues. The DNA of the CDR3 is TGTGCCATCAGTCCAGGGGGACTAGCGGGACAAGAGACCCAGTACTTC. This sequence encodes CAISPGGLAGQETQYF.

The DNA of the CDR3 is TGTGCCAGCAGCGTTCTACCCCCATATGGCTACACCTTC. Residues: CASSVLPPYGYTF. The chain is built from TRBV9 and TRBJ1-2; D not resolved. Germline lookup yields CDR1 SGDLS and CDR2 YYNGEE. The V gene lost 2 bases and the J gene lost 5 bases, with 10 bases spanning the gap. The CDR3 is made up of 13 amino acids.

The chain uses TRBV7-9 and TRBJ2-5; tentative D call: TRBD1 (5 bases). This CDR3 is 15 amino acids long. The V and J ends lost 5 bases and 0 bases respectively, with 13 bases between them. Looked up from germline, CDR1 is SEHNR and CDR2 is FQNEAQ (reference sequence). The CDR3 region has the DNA TGTGCCAGCAGCCCGGACACCTTGTACCAAGAGACCCAGTACTTC. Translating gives CASSPDTLYQETQYF.

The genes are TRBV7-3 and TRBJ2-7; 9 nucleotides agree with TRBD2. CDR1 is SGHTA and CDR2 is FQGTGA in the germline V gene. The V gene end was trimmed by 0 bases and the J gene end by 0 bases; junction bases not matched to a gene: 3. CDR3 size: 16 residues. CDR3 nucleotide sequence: TGTGCCAGCAGCTTAACTGGGACTAGCTCCTCCTACGAGCAGTACTTC. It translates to CASSLTGTSSSYEQYF.

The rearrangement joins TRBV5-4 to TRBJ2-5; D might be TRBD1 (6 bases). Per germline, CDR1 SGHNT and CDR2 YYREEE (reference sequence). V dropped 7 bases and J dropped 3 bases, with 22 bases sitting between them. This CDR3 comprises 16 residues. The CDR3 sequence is CASSHPLRGGEETQYF. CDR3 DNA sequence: TGTGCCAGCTCACACCCCCTCCGAGGGGGAGAAGAGACCCAGTACTTC.

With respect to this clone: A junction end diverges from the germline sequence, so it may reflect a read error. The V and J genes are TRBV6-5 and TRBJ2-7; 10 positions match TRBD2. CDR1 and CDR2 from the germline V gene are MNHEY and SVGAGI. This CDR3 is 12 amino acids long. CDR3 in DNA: TGTGCCAGCAGTTCCAGAACCGGGACTAGCGTGTTC. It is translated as CASSSRTGTSVF.

The CDR3 region is CASSETSQPQHF. CDR3 bases: TGCGCCAGCAGCGAGACGAGTCAGCCCCAGCATTTT. V is TRBV10-1 and J is TRBJ1-5, with D uncertain. V was pared by 6 bases and J by 6 bases, with 9 bases between. The CDR3 has 12 residues. Germline assignment: CDR1 WNHNN and CDR2 SYGVQD (reference sequence).

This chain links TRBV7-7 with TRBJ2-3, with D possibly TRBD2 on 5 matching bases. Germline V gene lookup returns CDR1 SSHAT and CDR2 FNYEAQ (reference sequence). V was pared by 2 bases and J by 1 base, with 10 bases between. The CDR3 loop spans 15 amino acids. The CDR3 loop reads CASSLMPAGTDTQYF. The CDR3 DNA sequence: TGTGCCAGCAGCTTAATGCCAGCGGGCACAGATACGCAGTATTTT.

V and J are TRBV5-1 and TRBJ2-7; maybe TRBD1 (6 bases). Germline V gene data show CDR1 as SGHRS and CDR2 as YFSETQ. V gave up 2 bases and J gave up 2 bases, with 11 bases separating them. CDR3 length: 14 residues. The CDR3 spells CASSLRTETYEQYF. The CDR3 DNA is TGCGCCAGCAGCTTAAGGACAGAGACCTACGAGCAGTACTTC.

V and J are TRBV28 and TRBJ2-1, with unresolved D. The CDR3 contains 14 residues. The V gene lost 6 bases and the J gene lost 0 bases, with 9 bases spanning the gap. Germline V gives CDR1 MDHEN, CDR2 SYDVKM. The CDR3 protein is CASRRQSSYNEQFF. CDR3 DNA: TGTGCCAGCAGGCGACAAAGCTCCTACAATGAGCAGTTCTTC. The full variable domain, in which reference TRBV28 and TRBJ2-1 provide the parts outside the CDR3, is DVKVTQSSRYLVKRTGEKVFLECVQDMDHENMFWYRQDPGLGLRLIYFSYDVKMKEKGDIPEGYSVSREKKERFSLILESASTNQTSMYLCASRRQSSYNEQFFGPGTRLTVL.

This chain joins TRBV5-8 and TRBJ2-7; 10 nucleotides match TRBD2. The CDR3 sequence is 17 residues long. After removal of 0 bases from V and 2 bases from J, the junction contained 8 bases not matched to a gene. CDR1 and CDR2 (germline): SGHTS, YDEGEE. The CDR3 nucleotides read TGTGCCAGCAGCTTGGTGCTAGCGGGAGCCTTTCCCTACGAGCAGTACTTC. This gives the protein CASSLVLAGAFPYEQYF.